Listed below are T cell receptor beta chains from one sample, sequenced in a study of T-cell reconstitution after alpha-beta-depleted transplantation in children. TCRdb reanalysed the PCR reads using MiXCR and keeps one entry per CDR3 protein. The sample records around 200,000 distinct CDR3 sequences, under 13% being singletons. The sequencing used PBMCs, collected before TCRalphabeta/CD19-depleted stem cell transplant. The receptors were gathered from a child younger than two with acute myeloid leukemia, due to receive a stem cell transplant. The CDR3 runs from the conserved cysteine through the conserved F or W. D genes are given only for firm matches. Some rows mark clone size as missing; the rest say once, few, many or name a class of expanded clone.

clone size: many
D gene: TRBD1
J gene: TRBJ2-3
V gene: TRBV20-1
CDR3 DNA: TGCAGTGCTAGGGGACAGACAGATACGCAGTATTTT
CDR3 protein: CSARGQTDTQYF

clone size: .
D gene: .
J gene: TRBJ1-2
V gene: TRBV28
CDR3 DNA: TGTGCCAGCAATTTAAACTTCAACTATGGCTACACCTTC
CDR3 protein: CASNLNFNYGYTF

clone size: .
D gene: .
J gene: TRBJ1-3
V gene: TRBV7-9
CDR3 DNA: TGTGCCAGCAGCTCAGCAGGGTTTTTCTCTGGAAACACCATATATTTT
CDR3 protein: CASSSAGFFSGNTIYF

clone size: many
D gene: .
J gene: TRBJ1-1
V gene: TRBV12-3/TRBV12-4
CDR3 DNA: TGTGCCAGCAGTTCACTTCGGGGGTCTGAAGCTTTCTTT
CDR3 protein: CASSSLRGSEAFF

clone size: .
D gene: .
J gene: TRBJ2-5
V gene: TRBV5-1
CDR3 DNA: TGCGCCATGGGCTTCACGCTGGGAGAAGAGACCCAGTACTTC
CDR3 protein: CAMGFTLGEETQYF

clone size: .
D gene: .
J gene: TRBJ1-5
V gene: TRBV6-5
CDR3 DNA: TGTGCGAGCAGTTACGGTCAGGGGAGCCAGTCCCAGCATTTT
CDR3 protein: CASSYGQGSQSQHF

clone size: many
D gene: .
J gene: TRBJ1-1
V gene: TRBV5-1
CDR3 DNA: TGCGCCAGCAGCCTTGTAGCCGGGGGCGGCGGCACTGAAGCTTTCTTT
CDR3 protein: CASSLVAGGGGTEAFF

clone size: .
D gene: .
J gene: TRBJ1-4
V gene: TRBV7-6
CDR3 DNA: TGTGCCAGCAGCTTATCACTGGGAAATGAAAAACTGTTTTTT
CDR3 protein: CASSLSLGNEKLFF

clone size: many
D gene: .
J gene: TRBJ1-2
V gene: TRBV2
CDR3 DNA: TGTGCCAGCAGTCCTTTCCCTGAACCCTTGAGTGGCTACACCTTC
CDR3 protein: CASSPFPEPLSGYTF

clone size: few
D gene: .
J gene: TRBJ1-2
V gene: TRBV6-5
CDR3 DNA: TGTGCCAGCAGTTACTCCGGGGGGGCCACTAACTATGGCTACACCTTC
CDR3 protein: CASSYSGGATNYGYTF

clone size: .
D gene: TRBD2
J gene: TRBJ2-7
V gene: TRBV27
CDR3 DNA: TGTGCCAGCAGTTTAATGGTAGCGGGAGGCTACGAGCAGTACTTC
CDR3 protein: CASSLMVAGGYEQYF

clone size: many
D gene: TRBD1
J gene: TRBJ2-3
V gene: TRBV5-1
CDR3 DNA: TGCGCCAGCAGCTCCCTGACAGGGGGCAAGGCCACAGATACGCAGTATTTT
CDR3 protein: CASSSLTGGKATDTQYF

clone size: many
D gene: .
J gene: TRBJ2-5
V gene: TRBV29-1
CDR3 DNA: TGCAGCGTACCAACCGGGCAGACCCAGTACTTC
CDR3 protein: CSVPTGQTQYF

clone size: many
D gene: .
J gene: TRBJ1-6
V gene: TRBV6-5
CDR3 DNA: TGTGCCAGCAGTTACTTCGAGCGGGGTTCACCCCTCCACTTT
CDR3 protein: CASSYFERGSPLHF

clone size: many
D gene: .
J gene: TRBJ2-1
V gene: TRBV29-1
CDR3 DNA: TGCAGCGTTGAAAGTTCGTACAATGAGCAGTTCTTC
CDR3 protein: CSVESSYNEQFF

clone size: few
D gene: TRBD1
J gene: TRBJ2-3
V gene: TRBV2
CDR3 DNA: TGTGCCAGCAGTGGTGTGACAGGGATCACAGATACTCAGTATTTT
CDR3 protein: CASSGVTGITDTQYF

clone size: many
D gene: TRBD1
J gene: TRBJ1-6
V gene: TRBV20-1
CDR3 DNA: TGCAGTGCTGAGGGCGCAAGGGACAGACCTTTTTCACCCCTCCACTTT
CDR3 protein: CSAEGARDRPFSPLHF